This T cell receptor beta chain was obtained from a study of response to subunit inactivated influenza vaccine. Study-level results: Authors suggested that a seasonal influenza vaccination recruits few new T cells each time.

TCRdb recomputed calls from the RT-PCR reads with MiXCR, one row per CDR3 protein. The profile shows a few hundred thousand distinct CDR3 sequences, around 22% of them singletons. To note about this clonotype: Antigen unknown.

The ends lost 3 bases at V and 9 bases at J; junction bases unmatched: 10. This CDR3 region has 15 residues. The receptor comes from a man in his fifties or sixties who received an inactivated influenza vaccine. The gene calls are TRBV12-3 or TRBV12-4 and TRBJ2-1; 8 bases are shared with TRBD2. The sample consisted of PBMCs from blood, taken about 20 months after vaccination. Written as DNA, the CDR3 is TGTGCCAGCAGTTTGTCGGGGGGGGGATATTCTGAGCAGTTCTTC. Translated, it gives CASSLSGGGYSEQFF.